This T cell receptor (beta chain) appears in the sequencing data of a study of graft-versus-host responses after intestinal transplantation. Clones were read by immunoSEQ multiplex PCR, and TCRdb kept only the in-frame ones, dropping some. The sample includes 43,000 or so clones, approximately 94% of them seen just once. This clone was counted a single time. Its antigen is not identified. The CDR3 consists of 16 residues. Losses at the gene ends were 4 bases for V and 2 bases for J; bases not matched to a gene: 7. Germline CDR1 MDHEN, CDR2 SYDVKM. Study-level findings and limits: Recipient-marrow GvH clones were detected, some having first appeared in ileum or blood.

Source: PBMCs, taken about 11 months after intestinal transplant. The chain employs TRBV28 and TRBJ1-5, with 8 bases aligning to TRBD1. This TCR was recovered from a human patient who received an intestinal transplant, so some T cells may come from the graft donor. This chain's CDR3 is CASSSQGAPGNQPQHF. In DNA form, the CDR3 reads TGTGCCAGCAGTTCCCAGGGGGCGCCTGGCAATCAGCCCCAGCATTTT.